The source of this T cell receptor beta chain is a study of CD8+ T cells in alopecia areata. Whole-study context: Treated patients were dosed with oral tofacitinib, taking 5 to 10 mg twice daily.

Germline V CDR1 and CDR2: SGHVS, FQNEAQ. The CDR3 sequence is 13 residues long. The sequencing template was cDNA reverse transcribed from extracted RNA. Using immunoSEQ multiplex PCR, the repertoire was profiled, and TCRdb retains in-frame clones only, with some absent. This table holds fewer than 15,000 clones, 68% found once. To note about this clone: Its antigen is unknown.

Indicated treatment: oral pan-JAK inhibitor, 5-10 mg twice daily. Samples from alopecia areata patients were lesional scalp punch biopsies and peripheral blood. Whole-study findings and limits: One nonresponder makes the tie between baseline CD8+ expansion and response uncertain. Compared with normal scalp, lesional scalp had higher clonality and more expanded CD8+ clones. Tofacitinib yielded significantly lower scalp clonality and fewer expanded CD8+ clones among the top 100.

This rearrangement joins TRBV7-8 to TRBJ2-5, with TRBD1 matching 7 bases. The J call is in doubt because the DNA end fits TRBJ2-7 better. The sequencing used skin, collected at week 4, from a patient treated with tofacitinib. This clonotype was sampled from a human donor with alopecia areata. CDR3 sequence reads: CASSLGTGYEQYF. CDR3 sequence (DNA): TGTGCCAGCAGCTTAGGGACAGGCTACGAGCAGTACTTC.